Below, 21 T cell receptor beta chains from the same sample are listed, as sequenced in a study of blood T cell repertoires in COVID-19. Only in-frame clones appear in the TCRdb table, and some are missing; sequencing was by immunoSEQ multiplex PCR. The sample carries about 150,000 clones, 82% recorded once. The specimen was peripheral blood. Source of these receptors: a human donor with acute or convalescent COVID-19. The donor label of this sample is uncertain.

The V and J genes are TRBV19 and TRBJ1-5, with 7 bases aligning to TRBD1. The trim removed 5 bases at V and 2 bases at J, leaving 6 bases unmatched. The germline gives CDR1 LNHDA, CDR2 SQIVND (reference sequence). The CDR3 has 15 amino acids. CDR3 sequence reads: CASSFRQGGNQPQHF. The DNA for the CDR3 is TGTGCCAGTAGTTTTCGACAGGGCGGCAATCAGCCCCAGCATTTT.

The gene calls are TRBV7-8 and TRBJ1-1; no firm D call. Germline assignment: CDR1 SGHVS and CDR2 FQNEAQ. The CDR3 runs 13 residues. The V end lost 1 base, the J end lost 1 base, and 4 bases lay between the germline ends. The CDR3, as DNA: TGTGCCAGCAGCTTAGTCGGGAACACTGAAGCTTTCTTT. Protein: CASSLVGNTEAFF.

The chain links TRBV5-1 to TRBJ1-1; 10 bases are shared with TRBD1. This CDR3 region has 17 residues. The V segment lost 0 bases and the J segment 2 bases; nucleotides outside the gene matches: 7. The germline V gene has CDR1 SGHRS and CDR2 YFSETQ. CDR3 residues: CASSLEGTGARNTEAFF. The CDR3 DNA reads TGCGCCAGCAGCTTGGAGGGGACAGGGGCGAGAAACACTGAAGCTTTCTTT.

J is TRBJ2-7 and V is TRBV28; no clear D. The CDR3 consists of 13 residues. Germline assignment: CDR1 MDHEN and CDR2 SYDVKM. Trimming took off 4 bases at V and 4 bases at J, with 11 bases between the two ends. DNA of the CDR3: TGTGCCAGCAGTTCGGGTCCTACTTACGAGCAGTACTTC. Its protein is CASSSGPTYEQYF. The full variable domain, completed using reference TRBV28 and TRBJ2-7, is DVKVTQSSRYLVKRTGEKVFLECVQDMDHENMFWYRQDPGLGLRLIYFSYDVKMKEKGDIPEGYSVSREKKERFSLILESASTNQTSMYLCASSSGPTYEQYFGPGTRLTVT.

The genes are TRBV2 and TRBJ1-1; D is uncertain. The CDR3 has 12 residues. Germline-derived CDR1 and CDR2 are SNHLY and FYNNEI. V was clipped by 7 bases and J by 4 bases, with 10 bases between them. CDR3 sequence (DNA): TGTGCCAGCATGGCAGCAGGCACTGAAGCTTTCTTT. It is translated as CASMAAGTEAFF.

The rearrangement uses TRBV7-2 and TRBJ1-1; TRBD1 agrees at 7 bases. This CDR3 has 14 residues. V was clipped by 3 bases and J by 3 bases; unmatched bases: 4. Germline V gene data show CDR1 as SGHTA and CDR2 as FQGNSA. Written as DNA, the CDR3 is TGTGCCAGCAGCTTGACAGGGTCGCACACTGAAGCTTTCTTT. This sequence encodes CASSLTGSHTEAFF.

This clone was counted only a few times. In DNA, the CDR3 is TGTGCCAGCAGTGACATCACCGGGGGATCCGGCGAGCAGTACTTC. Encoded protein: CASSDITGGSGEQYF. The chain recombines TRBV2 with TRBJ2-7; tentative D call: TRBD2 (6 bases). Trimming removed 3 bases at V and 6 bases at J, with 18 bases between. Germline values: CDR1 SNHLY, CDR2 FYNNEI. This CDR3 is 15 amino acids long.

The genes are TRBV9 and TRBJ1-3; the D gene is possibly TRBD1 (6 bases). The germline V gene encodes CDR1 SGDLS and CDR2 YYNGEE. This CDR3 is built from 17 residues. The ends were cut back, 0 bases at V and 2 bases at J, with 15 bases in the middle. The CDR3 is CASSVVPAGATGNTIYF. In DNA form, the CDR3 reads TGTGCCAGCAGCGTAGTGCCCGCAGGGGCGACTGGAAACACCATATATTTT.

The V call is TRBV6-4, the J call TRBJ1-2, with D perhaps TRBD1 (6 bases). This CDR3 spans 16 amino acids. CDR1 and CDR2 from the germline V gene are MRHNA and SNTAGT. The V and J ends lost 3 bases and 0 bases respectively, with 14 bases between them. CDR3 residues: CASSEGGVPANYGYTF. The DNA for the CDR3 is TGTGCCAGCAGTGAAGGGGGGGTACCGGCTAACTATGGCTACACCTTC.

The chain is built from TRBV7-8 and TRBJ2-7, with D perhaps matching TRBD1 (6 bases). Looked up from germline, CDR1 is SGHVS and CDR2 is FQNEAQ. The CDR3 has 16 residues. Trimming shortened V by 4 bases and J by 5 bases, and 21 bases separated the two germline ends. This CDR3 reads CASSWFEWGQGNEQYF. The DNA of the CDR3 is TGTGCCAGCAGCTGGTTTGAATGGGGGCAAGGGAACGAGCAGTACTTC.

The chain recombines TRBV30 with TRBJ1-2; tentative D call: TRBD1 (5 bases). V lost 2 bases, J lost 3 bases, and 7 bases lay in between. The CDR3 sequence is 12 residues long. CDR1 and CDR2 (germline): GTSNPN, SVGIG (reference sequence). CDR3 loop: CAWSLTDYGYTF. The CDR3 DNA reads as TGTGCCTGGAGTTTGACAGACTATGGCTACACCTTC. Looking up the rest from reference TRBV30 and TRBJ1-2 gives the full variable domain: SQTIHQWPATLVQPVGSPLSLECTVEGTSNPNLYWYRQAAGRGLQLLFYSVGIGQISSEVPQNLSASRPQDRQFILSSKKLLLSDSGFYLCAWSLTDYGYTFGSGTRLTVV.

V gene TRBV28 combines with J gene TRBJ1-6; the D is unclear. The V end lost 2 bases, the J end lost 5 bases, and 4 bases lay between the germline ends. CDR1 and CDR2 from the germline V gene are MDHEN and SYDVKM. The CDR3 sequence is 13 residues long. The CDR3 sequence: CASSLGDNSPLHF. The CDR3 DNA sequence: TGTGCCAGCAGTTTAGGAGATAATTCACCCCTCCACTTT. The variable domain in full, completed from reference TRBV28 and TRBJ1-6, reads DVKVTQSSRYLVKRTGEKVFLECVQDMDHENMFWYRQDPGLGLRLIYFSYDVKMKEKGDIPEGYSVSREKKERFSLILESASTNQTSMYLCASSLGDNSPLHFGNGTRLTVT.

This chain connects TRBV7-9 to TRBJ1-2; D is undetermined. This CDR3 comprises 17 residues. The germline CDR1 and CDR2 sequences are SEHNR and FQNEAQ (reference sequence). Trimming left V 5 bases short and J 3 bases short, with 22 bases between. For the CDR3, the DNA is TGTGCCAGCAGCCCGGTTAGGGCCGCGGGATTGGACTATGGCTACACCTTC. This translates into CASSPVRAAGLDYGYTF.

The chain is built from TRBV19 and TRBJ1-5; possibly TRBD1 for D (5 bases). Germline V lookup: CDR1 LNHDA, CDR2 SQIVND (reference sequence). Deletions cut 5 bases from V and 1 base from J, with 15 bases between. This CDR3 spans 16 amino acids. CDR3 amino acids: CASSAPGFGSNQPQHF. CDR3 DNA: TGTGCCAGTAGTGCTCCAGGGTTCGGGAGCAATCAGCCCCAGCATTTT.

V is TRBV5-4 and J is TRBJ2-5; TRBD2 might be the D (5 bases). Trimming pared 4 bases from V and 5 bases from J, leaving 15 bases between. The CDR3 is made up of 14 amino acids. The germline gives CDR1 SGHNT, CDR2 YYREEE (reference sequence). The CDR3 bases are TGTGCCAGCAGCGTGGTTGAGGGTGCGGAGACCCAGTACTTC. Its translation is CASSVVEGAETQYF.

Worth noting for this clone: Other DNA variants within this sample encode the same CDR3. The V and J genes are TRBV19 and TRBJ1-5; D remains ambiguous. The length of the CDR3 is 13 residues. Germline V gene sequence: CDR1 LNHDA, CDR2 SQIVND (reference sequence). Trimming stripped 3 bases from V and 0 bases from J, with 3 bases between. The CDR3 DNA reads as TGTGCCAGTAGTATCTCTAGCAATCAGCCCCAGCATTTT. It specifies CASSISSNQPQHF.

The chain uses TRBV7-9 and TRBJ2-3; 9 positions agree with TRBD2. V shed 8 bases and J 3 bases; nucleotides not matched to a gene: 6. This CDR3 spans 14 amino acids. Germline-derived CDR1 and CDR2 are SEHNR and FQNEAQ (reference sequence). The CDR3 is CASEPSGNTDTQYF. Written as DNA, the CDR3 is TGTGCCAGCGAGCCTAGCGGGAATACAGATACGCAGTATTTT.

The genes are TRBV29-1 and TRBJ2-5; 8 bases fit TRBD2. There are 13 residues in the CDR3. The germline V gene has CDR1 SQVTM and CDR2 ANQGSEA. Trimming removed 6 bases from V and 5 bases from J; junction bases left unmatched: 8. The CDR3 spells CSVDQRGRETQYF. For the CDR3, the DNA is TGCAGCGTGGACCAGCGGGGGAGGGAGACCCAGTACTTC.

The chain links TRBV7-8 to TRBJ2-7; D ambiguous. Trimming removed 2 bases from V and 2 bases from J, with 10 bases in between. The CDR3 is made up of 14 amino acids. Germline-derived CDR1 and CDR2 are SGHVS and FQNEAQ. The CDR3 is CASSLFHLTYEQYF. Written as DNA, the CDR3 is TGTGCCAGCAGCTTATTTCACTTGACCTACGAGCAGTACTTC.

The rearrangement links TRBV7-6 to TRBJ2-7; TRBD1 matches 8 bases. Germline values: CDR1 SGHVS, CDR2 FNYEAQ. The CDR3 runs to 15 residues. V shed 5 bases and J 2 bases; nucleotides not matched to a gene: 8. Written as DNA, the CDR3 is TGTGCCAGCAGCCTAGGGGGACAGGCTACCTACGAGCAGTACTTC. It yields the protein CASSLGGQATYEQYF.

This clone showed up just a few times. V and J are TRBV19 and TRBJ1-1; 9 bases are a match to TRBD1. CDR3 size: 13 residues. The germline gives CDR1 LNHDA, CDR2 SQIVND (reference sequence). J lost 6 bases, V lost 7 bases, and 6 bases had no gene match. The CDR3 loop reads CASTQTGGSEAFF. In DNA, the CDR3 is TGTGCCAGTACCCAGACAGGGGGGTCTGAAGCTTTCTTT.